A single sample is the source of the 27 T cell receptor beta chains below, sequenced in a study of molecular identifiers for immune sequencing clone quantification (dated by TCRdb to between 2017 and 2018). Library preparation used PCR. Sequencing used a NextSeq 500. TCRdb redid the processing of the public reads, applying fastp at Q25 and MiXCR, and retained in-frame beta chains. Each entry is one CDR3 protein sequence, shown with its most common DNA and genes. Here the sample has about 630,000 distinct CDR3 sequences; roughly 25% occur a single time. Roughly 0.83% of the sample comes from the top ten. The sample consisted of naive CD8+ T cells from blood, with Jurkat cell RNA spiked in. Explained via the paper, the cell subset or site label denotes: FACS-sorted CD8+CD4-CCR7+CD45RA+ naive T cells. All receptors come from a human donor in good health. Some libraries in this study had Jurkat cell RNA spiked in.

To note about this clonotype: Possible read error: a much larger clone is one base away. The CDR3 here is CASSGTSRTQETQYF. The CDR3 DNA follows: TGCGCCAGCAGCGGGACTAGCAGGACCCAAGAGACCCAGTACTTC. The chain couples TRBV5-1 to TRBJ2-5, with 9 positions matching TRBD2. CDR3 length: 15 amino acids. Germline assignment: CDR1 SGHRS and CDR2 YFSETQ. The trim removed 4 bases at V and 1 base at J, leaving 5 bases unmatched.

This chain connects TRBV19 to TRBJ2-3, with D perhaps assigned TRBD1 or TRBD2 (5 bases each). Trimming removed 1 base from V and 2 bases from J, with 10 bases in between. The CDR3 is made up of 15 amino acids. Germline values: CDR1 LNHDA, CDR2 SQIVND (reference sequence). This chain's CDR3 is CASSIGGALTDTQYF. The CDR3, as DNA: TGTGCCAGTAGTATAGGAGGGGCCCTCACAGATACGCAGTATTTT. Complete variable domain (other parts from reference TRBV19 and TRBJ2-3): DGGITQSPKYLFRKEGQNVTLSCEQNLNHDAMYWYRQDPGQGLRLIYYSQIVNDFQKGDIAEGYSVSREKKESFPLTVTSAQKNPTAFYLCASSIGGALTDTQYFGPGTRLTVL.

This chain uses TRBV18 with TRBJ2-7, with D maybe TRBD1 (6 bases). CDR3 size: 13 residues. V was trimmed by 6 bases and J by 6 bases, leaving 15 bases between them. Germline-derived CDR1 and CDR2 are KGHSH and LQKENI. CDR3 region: CASSPTGIGEQYF. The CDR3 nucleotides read TGTGCCAGCTCGCCTACAGGGATTGGCGAGCAGTACTTC. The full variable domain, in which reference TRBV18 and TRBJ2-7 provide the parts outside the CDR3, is NAGVMQNPRHLVRRRGQEARLRCSPMKGHSHVYWYRQLPEEGLKFMVYLQKENIIDESGMPKERFSAEFPKEGPSILRIQQVVRGDSAAYFCASSPTGIGEQYFGPGTRLTVT.

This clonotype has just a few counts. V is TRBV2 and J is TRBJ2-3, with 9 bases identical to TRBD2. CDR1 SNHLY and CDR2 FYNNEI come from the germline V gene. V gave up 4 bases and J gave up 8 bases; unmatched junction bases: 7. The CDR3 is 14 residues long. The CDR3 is CASSGGGASFTQYF. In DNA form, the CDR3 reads TGTGCCAGCAGTGGCGGGGGGGCCTCTTTTACGCAGTATTTT.

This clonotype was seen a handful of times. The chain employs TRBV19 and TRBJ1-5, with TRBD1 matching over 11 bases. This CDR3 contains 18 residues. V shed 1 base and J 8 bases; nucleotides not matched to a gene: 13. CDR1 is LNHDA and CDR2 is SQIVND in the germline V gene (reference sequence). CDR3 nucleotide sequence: TGTGCCAGTAGTATAGGGATATTAGGGACAGGGGGGTTGGAGCCCCAGCATTTT. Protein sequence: CASSIGILGTGGLEPQHF.

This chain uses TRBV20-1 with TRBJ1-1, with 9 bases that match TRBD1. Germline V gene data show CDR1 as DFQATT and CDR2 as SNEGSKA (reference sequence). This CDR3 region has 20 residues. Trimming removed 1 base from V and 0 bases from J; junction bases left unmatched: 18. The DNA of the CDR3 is TGCAGTGCTAGAGCTCTGCCCAATACAGGGGGCCGAGTAGTGAACACTGAAGCTTTCTTT. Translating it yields CSARALPNTGGRVVNTEAFF.

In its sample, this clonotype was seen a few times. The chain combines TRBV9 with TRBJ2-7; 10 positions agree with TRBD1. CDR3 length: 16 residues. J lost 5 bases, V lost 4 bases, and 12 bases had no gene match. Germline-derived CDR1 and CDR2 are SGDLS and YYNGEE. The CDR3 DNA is TGTGCCAGCAGCCTTGCGTGGGGACAGGGGCTCAACGAGCAGTACTTC. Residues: CASSLAWGQGLNEQYF.

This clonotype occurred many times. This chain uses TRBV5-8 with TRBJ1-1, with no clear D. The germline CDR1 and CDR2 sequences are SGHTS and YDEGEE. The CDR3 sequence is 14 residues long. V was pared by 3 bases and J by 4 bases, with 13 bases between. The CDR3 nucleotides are TGTGCCAGCAGCTATTATGAGACCGGCACTGAAGCTTTCTTT. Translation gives CASSYYETGTEAFF.

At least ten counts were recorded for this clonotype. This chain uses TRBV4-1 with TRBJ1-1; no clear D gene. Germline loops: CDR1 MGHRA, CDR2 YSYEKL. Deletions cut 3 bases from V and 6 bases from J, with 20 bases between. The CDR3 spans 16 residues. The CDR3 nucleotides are TGCGCCAGCAGCCACCGCGGAGGCGGCGCGTACGCTGAAGCTTTCTTT. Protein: CASSHRGGGAYAEAFF.

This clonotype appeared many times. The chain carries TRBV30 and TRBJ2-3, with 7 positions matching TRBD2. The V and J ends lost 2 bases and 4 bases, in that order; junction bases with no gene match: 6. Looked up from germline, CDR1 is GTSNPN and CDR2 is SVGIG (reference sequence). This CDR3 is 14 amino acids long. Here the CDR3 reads CAWSRTGGADTQYF. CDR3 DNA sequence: TGTGCCTGGAGTAGAACGGGAGGTGCAGATACGCAGTATTTT.

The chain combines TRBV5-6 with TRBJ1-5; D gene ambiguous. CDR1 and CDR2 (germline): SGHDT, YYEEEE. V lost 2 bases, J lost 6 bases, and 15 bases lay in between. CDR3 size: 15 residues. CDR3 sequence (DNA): TGTGCCAGCAGCTTTAGTGCCGTGTGTAGTCAGCCCCAGCATTTT. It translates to CASSFSAVCSQPQHF.

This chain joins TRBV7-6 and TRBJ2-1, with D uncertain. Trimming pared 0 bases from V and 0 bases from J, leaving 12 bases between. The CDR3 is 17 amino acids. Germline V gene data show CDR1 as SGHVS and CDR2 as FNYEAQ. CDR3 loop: CASSLAVGGSSYNEQFF. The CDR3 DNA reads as TGTGCCAGCAGCTTAGCGGTCGGCGGTAGCTCCTACAATGAGCAGTTCTTC.

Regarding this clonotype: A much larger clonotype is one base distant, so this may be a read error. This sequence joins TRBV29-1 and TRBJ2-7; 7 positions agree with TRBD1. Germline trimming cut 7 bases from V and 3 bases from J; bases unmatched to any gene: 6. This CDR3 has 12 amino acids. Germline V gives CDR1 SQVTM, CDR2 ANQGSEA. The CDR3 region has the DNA TGCAGCGCCGCAGACAGGGACTACGAGCAGTACTTC. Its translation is CSAADRDYEQYF.

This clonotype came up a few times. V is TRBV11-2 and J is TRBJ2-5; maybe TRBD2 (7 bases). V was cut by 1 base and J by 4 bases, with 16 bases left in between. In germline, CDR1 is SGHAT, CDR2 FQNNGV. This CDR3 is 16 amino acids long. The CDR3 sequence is CASSLGFSGGRETQYF. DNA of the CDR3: TGTGCCAGCAGCTTAGGCTTTTCGGGGGGCCGAGAGACCCAGTACTTC.

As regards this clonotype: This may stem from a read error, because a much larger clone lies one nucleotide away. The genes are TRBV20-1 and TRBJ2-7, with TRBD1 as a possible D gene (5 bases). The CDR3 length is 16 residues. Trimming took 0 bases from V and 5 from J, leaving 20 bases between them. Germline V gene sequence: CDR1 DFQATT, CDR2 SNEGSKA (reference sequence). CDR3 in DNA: TGCAGTGCTAGAGATTCCCGACAGTCCCGGTCCCACGAGCAGTACTTC. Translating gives CSARDSRQSRSHEQYF.

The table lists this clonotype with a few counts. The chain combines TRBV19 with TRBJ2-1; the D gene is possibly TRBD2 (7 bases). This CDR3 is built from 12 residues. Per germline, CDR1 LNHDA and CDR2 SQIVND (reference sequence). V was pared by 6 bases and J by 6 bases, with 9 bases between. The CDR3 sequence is CASSAGANEQFF. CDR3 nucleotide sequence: TGTGCCAGTAGCGCGGGGGCCAATGAGCAGTTCTTC.

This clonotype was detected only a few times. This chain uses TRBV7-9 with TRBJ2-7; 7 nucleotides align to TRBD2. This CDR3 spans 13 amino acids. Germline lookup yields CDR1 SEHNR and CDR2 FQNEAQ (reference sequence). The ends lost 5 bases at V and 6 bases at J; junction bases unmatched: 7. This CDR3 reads CASSPTGTIEQYF. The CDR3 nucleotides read TGTGCCAGCAGCCCAACGGGGACTATCGAGCAGTACTTC.

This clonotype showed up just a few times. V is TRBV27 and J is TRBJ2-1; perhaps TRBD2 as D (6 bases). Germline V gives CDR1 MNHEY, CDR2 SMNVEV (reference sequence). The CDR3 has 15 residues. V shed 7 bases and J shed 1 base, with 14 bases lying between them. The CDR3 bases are TGTGCCAGCAAGTGGCGGGGTGGGTCCTACAATGAGCAGTTCTTC. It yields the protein CASKWRGGSYNEQFF.

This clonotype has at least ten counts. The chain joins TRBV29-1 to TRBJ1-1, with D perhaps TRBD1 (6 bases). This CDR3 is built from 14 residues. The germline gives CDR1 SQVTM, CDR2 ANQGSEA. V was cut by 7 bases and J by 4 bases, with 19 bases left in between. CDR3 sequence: CSAQGGDSVTEAFF. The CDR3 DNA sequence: TGCAGCGCCCAAGGGGGGGATAGCGTCACTGAAGCTTTCTTT.

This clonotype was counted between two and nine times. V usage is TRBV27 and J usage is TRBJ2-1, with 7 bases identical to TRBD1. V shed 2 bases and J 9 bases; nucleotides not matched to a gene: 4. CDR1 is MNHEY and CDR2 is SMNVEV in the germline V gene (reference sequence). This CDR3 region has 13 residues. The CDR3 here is CASSLQQGSEQFF. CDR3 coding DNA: TGTGCCAGCAGTTTACAACAGGGGAGTGAGCAGTTCTTC.

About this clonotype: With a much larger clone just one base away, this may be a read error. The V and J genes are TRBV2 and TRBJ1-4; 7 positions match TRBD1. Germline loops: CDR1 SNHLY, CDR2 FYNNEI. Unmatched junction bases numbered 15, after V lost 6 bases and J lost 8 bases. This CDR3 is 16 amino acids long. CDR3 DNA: TGTGCCAGCAGAATGACAGGGACAGTATACGTGGAAAAACTGTTTTTT. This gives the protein CASRMTGTVYVEKLFF.

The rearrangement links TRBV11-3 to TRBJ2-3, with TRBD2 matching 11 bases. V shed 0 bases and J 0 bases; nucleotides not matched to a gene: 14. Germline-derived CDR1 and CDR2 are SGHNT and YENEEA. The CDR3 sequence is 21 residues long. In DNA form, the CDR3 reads TGTGCCAGCAGCTTAGACCCCCCACTAGCGGGAGCCCTTTATAGCACAGATACGCAGTATTTT. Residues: CASSLDPPLAGALYSTDTQYF.

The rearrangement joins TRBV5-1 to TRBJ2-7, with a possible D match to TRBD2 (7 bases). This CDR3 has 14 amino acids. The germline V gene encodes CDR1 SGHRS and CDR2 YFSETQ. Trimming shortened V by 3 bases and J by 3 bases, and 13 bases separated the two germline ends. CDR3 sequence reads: CASSWGGADYEQYF. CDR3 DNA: TGCGCCAGCAGCTGGGGGGGGGCCGACTACGAGCAGTACTTC.

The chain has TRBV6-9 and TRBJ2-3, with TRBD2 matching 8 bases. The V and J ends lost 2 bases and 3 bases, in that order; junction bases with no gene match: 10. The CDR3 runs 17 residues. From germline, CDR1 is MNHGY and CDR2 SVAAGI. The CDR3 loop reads CASSYPSGSAPTDTQYF. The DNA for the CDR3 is TGTGCCAGCAGTTATCCCAGCGGGAGCGCCCCTACAGATACGCAGTATTTT.

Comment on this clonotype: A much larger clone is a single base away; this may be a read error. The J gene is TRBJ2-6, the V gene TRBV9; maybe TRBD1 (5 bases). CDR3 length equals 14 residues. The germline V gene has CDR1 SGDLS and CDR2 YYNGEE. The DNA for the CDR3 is TGTGCCACCTCCCCAGACTCTGGGGCCAACGTCCCGACTTTC. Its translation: CATSPDSGANVPTF.

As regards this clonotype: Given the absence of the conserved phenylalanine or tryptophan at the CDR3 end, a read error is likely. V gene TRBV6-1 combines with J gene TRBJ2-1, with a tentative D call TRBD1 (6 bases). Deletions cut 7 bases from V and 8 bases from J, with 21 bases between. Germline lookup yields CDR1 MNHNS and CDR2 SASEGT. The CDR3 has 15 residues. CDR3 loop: CASTDYALQGDEQFL. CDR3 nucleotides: TGTGCCAGCACAGACTACGCCCTACAGGGCGATGAGCAGTTCTTA.

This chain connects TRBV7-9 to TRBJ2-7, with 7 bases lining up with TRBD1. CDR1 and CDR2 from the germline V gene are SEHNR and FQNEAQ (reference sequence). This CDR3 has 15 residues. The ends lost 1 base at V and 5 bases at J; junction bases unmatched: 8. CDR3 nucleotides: TGTGCCAGCAGCTTAGGGAGACAGGGTTTACACGAGCAGTACTTC. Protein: CASSLGRQGLHEQYF.